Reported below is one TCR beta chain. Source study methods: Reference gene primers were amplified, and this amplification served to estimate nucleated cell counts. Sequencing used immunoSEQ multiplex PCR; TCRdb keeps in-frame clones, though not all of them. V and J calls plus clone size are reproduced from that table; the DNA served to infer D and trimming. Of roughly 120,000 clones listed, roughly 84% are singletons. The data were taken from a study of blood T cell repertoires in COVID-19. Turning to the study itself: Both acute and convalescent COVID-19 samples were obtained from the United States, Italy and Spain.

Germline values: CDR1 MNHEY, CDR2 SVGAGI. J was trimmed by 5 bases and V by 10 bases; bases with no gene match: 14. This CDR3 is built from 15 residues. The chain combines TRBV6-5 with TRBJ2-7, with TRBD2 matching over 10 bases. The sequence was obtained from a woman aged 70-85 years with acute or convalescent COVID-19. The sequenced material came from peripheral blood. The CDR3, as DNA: TGTGCCACCCGAAGTAGTCTAGCGGGAGTCCACGAGCAGTACTTC. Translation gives CATRSSLAGVHEQYF.